What follows describes a single T cell receptor beta chain. The sample originates from a study of blood T cell repertoires in COVID-19. On the study more broadly: Collection of acute and convalescent COVID-19 samples took place in the United States, Italy and Spain. T cells, B-cell-depleted T cells, or PBMCs supplied cDNA or gDNA.

J lost 4 bases, V lost 7 bases, and 12 bases had no gene match. CDR3 length equals 15 residues. Per the germline V gene, CDR1 is SGHAT and CDR2 is FQNNGV. The repertoire was sequenced with immunoSEQ multiplex PCR; TCRdb's copy has only in-frame clones and lacks some. The sample has 250,000 or so clones, approximately 80% seen once. The V gene is TRBV11-2, the J gene TRBJ2-7; 8 bases are shared with TRBD1. This sequence originates from a man aged 40-50 years who had recovered from COVID-19. The specimen sequenced was peripheral blood. The CDR3 sequence is CASNPKDRGSYEQYF. The CDR3 bases are TGTGCCAGCAACCCTAAAGACAGGGGATCTTACGAGCAGTACTTC.